Listed here are 23 T cell receptor beta chains from one sample, sequenced in a study of beta chain features in type 1 diabetes. General study findings and limits: Patients with Type 1 diabetes showed moderately but significantly shorter TCRB CDR3s in all four CD4+ subsets.

For these TCRs, the target antigens are not known. The study reverse transcribed the entire isolated RNA, so it sequenced expressed TCRB transcripts. The assay was immunoSEQ multiplex PCR, and TCRdb's table has in-frame clones only and misses some. The top ten clones hold 0.03% to 0.045% of a sample with hundreds of thousands of clones, 11% to 15% of them seen once. The specimen was naive CD4+ T cells from blood. Every receptor here comes from a man younger than 30 with type 1 diabetes.

V gene TRBV6-5 combines with J gene TRBJ1-1; D possibly corresponds to TRBD1 (6 bases). The CDR3 spans 14 residues. With 6 bases removed from V and 4 bases from J, the gap between germline ends came to 15 bases. The germline CDR1 and CDR2 sequences are MNHEY and SVGAGI. The CDR3 sequence is CASRPRQGGTEAFF. The CDR3 region has the DNA TGTGCCAGCAGACCCAGACAAGGGGGCACTGAAGCTTTCTTT.

In its sample, this clone was seen a few times. The chain uses TRBV7-9 and TRBJ2-6, with 7 bases aligning to TRBD1. J gave up 1 base and V 6 bases, and 3 bases lay outside the gene matches. The CDR3 runs 15 residues. Germline loops: CDR1 SEHNR, CDR2 FQNEAQ (reference sequence). CDR3 sequence: CASSYRGSGANVLTF. The CDR3, as DNA: TGTGCCAGCAGTTACAGGGGATCTGGGGCCAACGTCCTGACTTTC.

The V call is TRBV4-3, the J call TRBJ2-5, with TRBD1 as a possible D gene (6 bases). Germline V gene sequence: CDR1 LGHNA, CDR2 YSLEER. With 4 bases removed from V and 7 bases from J, the gap between germline ends came to 13 bases. The CDR3 loop spans 13 amino acids. The CDR3 coding sequence is TGCGCCAGCAGCCTCAACAGGGATGGGACCCAGTACTTC. Its protein is CASSLNRDGTQYF.

This clone showed up just a few times. The chain couples TRBV19 to TRBJ2-7; 10 bases are shared with TRBD2. The CDR3 length is 14 residues. Germline V CDR1 and CDR2: LNHDA, SQIVND (reference sequence). Trimming at V came to 6 bases and at J to 3 bases, leaving 5 bases not matched to a gene. DNA of the CDR3: TGTGCCAGTAGGACACTAGCGGGAAACTACGAGCAGTACTTC. Its translation is CASRTLAGNYEQYF.

The CDR3 region is CAWSKGPNQPQHF. CDR3 sequence (DNA): TGTGCCTGGAGTAAAGGGCCCAATCAGCCCCAGCATTTT. The chain joins TRBV30 to TRBJ1-5, with D hard to call. The CDR3 is 13 residues long. CDR1 is GTSNPN and CDR2 is SVGIG in the germline V gene (reference sequence). Deletions cut 2 bases from V and 3 bases from J, with 8 bases between.

Only a few counts were recorded for this clone. The chain carries TRBV4-3 and TRBJ2-2, with TRBD1 matching over 7 bases. The CDR3 length is 17 residues. Losses at the gene ends were 0 bases for V and 6 bases for J; bases not matched to a gene: 10. Per germline, CDR1 LGHNA and CDR2 YSLEER. The DNA of the CDR3 is TGCGCCAGCAGCCAAGATACGGACAGGTCATGGCCCGGGGAGCTGTTTTTT. This sequence encodes CASSQDTDRSWPGELFF.

This clone was counted a few times. The rearrangement joins TRBV4-3 to TRBJ2-7; the match to TRBD2 covers 7 bases. The J segment lost 1 base and the V segment lost 4 bases, leaving 7 bases of the junction unmatched. From germline, CDR1 is LGHNA and CDR2 YSLEER. The CDR3 extends over 15 amino acids. CDR3 residues: CASSPREGDSYEQYF. CDR3 DNA: TGCGCCAGCAGCCCCAGGGAGGGCGATTCCTACGAGCAGTACTTC.

This sequence joins TRBV29-1 and TRBJ1-2; D not certain. V was trimmed by 2 bases and J by 5 bases, leaving 6 bases between them. The length of the CDR3 is 11 residues. The V gene's germline CDR1 is SQVTM and CDR2 ANQGSEA. CDR3 DNA sequence: TGCAGCGTTGAACGGGGATATGGCTACACCTTC. Translation: CSVERGYGYTF.

With regard to this clone: An end of the junction does not agree with germline; a read error may underlie this. The rearrangement joins TRBV28 to TRBJ1-1, with D hard to call. CDR3 length equals 14 residues. The germline CDR1 and CDR2 sequences are MDHEN and SYDVKM. The DNA of the CDR3 is TGTGCCAGCAGCTCTGGAGGGTCGAACCCTGAAGCTTTCTTT. Translated: CASSSGGSNPEAFF.

This clone has a handful of counts. Other DNA sequences within the sample encode an identical CDR3. This chain links TRBV28 with TRBJ2-7; D gene unclear. This CDR3 is built from 12 residues. Between the trimmed V and J ends, which lost 3 bases and 0 bases, there was a span of 3 bases. Germline values: CDR1 MDHEN, CDR2 SYDVKM. CDR3 in amino acids: CASSLSSYEQYF. The CDR3 DNA sequence: TGTGCCAGCAGTTTGAGCTCCTACGAGCAGTACTTC.

This chain connects TRBV19 to TRBJ2-2; a possible D gene is TRBD2 (5 bases). CDR3 length: 14 amino acids. The germline CDR1 and CDR2 sequences are LNHDA and SQIVND (reference sequence). V was shortened by 2 bases and J by 7 bases, with 11 bases between the two germline ends. DNA for the CDR3: TGTGCCAGTAGTATACCCGGGGAGTACGGGGAGCTGTTTTTT. This gives the protein CASSIPGEYGELFF.

This chain uses TRBV10-3 with TRBJ2-5, with 7 bases identical to TRBD1. Germline values: CDR1 ENHRY, CDR2 SYGVKD. With V trimmed by 6 bases and J by 2 bases, 12 bases remained unmatched. The CDR3 is 16 amino acids. DNA for the CDR3: TGTGCCATCAGCTCCGAGGGGGCCGAAAGGCAAGAGACCCAGTACTTC. Protein product: CAISSEGAERQETQYF.

This chain joins TRBV6-5 and TRBJ1-6; maybe TRBD1 (5 bases). Germline V lookup: CDR1 MNHEY, CDR2 SVGAGI. The CDR3 contains 12 residues. Trimming took off 2 bases at V and 14 bases at J, with 10 bases between the two ends. The DNA for the CDR3 is TGTGCCAGCAGTTACCGGGGGTTCGCCCTCCACTTT. Translating it yields CASSYRGFALHF.

The V call is TRBV7-2, the J call TRBJ2-7, with D possibly being TRBD1 (5 bases). V lost 4 bases and J 7 bases, leaving 11 bases between the germline ends. CDR3 length equals 12 residues. Germline V gene lookup returns CDR1 SGHTA and CDR2 FQGNSA. As DNA, the CDR3 is TGTGCCAGCAGCTCCAGCAGGGTTGAGCAGTACTTC. Protein: CASSSSRVEQYF.

The table lists this clone with a few counts. The chain recombines TRBV4-2 with TRBJ1-2; D is undetermined. V gave up 2 bases and J gave up 3 bases, with 13 bases separating them. Germline CDR1 and CDR2: LGHNA and YNFKEQ. CDR3 length: 15 amino acids. The CDR3 loop reads CASSQSAGSDYGYTF. CDR3 DNA: TGTGCCAGCAGCCAAAGTGCGGGGTCCGACTATGGCTACACCTTC.

This clone has more than one count but fewer than ten. V is TRBV15 and J is TRBJ1-2; D unresolved. The V end was cut by 6 bases, the J end by 8 bases, with 13 bases between. Germline CDR1 reads LNHNV; CDR2 reads YYDKDF (reference sequence). The CDR3 has 12 amino acids. In DNA, the CDR3 is TGTGCCACCAGTGGTAACTGGAACGGCTACACCTTC. Translated, it gives CATSGNWNGYTF.

This chain uses TRBV7-2 with TRBJ1-2; D call uncertain. The CDR3 runs to 12 residues. Between the trimmed V and J ends, which lost 5 bases and 10 bases, there was a span of 14 bases. Germline V CDR1 and CDR2: SGHTA, FQGNSA. CDR3 region: CASSDTQRIYTF. The CDR3 DNA reads TGTGCCAGCAGCGACACGCAACGAATCTACACCTTC.

Turning to this clone: Additional DNA sequences in this sample encode the identical CDR3. The chain has TRBV7-2 and TRBJ1-5, with no clear D. The CDR3 length is 13 residues. Germline assignment: CDR1 SGHTA and CDR2 FQGNSA. V was pared by 5 bases and J by 7 bases, with 12 bases between. The CDR3 nucleotides are TGTGCCAGCAGCCTGGAGGGTTCGCAGCCCCAGCATTTT. It translates to CASSLEGSQPQHF.

The gene calls are TRBV5-4 and TRBJ1-2; a weak D match, TRBD1 (6 bases). V was trimmed by 9 bases and J by 0 bases, leaving 12 bases between them. CDR3 length equals 13 residues. Germline V gives CDR1 SGHNT, CDR2 YYREEE (reference sequence). CDR3: CATGGGSNYGYTF. In nucleotides, the CDR3 is TGTGCCACCGGGGGCGGCTCTAACTATGGCTACACCTTC. Filled out from reference TRBV5-4 and TRBJ1-2, the complete variable domain reads ETGVTQSPTHLIKTRGQQVTLRCSSQSGHNTVSWYQQALGQGPQFIFQYYREEENGRGNFPPRFSGLQFPNYSSELNVNALELDDSALYLCATGGGSNYGYTFGSGTRLTVV.

In this sample, this clone turned up a few times. The chain carries TRBV5-1 and TRBJ1-4; D call uncertain. The ends were cut back, 6 bases at V and 8 bases at J, with 11 bases in the middle. Germline V CDR1 and CDR2: SGHRS, YFSETQ. The CDR3 contains 12 residues. The CDR3 DNA sequence: TGCGCCAGCATAAAAATCGGGGAAAAACTGTTTTTT. It translates to CASIKIGEKLFF.

The rearrangement joins TRBV4-1 to TRBJ1-1; D uncertain. Trimming stripped 4 bases from V and 4 bases from J, with 10 bases between. The V gene's germline CDR1 is MGHRA and CDR2 YSYEKL. The CDR3 length is 13 residues. This CDR3 is CASSPLSLTEAFF. The CDR3 DNA follows: TGCGCCAGCAGCCCCTTATCCCTCACTGAAGCTTTCTTT.

This clone was picked up a small number of times. V and J are TRBV5-1 and TRBJ2-5; D is unclear. Germline V gene sequence: CDR1 SGHRS, CDR2 YFSETQ. V shed 4 bases and J shed 2 bases, with 15 bases lying between them. This CDR3 has 15 residues. CDR3 in amino acids: CASSPERVAQETQYF. The CDR3 nucleotides read TGCGCCAGCAGCCCGGAAAGGGTGGCACAAGAGACCCAGTACTTC.

This clone was detected a few times. The chain links TRBV27 to TRBJ2-3; 12 positions match TRBD2. Trimming cost V 7 bases and J 6 bases; bases outside gene matches: 11. The CDR3 is 16 amino acids. Germline V CDR1 and CDR2: MNHEY, SMNVEV (reference sequence). The CDR3 nucleotides are TGTGCCAGCACCCCCCTAGCGGGGGGGCGGGGGGATACGCAGTATTTT. It specifies CASTPLAGGRGDTQYF.